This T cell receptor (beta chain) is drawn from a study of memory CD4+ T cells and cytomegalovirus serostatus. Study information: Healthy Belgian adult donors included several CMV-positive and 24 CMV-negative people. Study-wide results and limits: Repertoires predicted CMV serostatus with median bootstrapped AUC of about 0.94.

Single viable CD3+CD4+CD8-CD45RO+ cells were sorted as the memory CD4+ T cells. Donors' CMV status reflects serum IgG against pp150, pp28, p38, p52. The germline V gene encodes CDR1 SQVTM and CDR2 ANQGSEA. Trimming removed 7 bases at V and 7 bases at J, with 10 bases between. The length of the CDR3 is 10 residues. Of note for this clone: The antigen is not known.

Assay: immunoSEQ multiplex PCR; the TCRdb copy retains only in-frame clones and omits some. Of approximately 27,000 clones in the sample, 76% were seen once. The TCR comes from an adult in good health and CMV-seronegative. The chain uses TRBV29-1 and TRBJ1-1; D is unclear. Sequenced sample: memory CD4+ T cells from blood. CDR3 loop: CSAGVLEAFF. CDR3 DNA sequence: TGCAGCGCCGGGGTCCTTGAAGCTTTCTTT.